These 28 T cell receptor beta chains came from one sample sequenced in a study of cytomegalovirus exposure and HLA in healthy donors. The PCR ran on 60 Vbeta and 13 Jbeta primers. Here immunoSEQ multiplex PCR was the method, and the copy in TCRdb shows in-frame clones only, minus some. This sample yields 120,000 or so clones, of which roughly 76% are seen a single time; more than 15% belongs to the top ten. The specimen sequenced was PBMCs. The receptors here all came from a man between 45 and 60 years old in good health and CMV-seropositive.

The chain couples TRBV6-1 to TRBJ1-6; 11 positions agree with TRBD1. The CDR3 is 15 amino acids. The V and J ends lost 6 bases and 7 bases, in that order; junction bases with no gene match: 5. Germline V gene lookup returns CDR1 MNHNS and CDR2 SASEGT. This chain's CDR3 is CASRPGQGGNSPLHF. CDR3 in DNA: TGTGCCAGCAGGCCGGGACAGGGGGGCAATTCACCCCTCCACTTT.

The chain combines TRBV10-2 with TRBJ2-1, with D maybe TRBD2 (6 bases). Germline V gene data show CDR1 as WSHSY and CDR2 as SAAADI. This CDR3 has 16 amino acids. V was trimmed by 0 bases and J by 2 bases, leaving 11 bases between them. This CDR3 reads CASSESGGTTYNEQFF. The DNA for the CDR3 is TGCGCCAGCAGTGAGTCAGGAGGGACGACCTACAATGAGCAGTTCTTC.

J is TRBJ1-1 and V is TRBV7-6; 7 nucleotides match TRBD1. The germline gives CDR1 SGHVS, CDR2 FNYEAQ. The CDR3 has 15 residues. With 4 bases clipped from V and 3 bases from J, the junction kept 8 bases outside the gene matches. CDR3 DNA sequence: TGTGCCAGCAGCTCCCCCCCCCAGGGGGACACTGAAGCTTTCTTT. Amino acids: CASSSPPQGDTEAFF.

This sequence joins TRBV5-1 and TRBJ2-5; unclear D gene. Germline values: CDR1 SGHRS, CDR2 YFSETQ. V lost 1 base, J lost 7 bases, and 17 bases lay in between. The CDR3 loop spans 15 amino acids. This chain's CDR3 is CASSLSALGSGTQYF. CDR3 nucleotides: TGCGCCAGCAGCTTGAGCGCGCTAGGCTCGGGGACCCAGTACTTC.

The chain recombines TRBV6-4 with TRBJ2-1; no definite D call. Deletions cut 0 bases from V and 8 bases from J, with 11 bases between. The CDR3 runs 14 residues. Germline V lookup: CDR1 MRHNA, CDR2 SNTAGT. CDR3 nucleotide sequence: TGTGCCAGCAGTGACTCCGCGGAATGGGATGAGCAGTTCTTC. Amino acid sequence: CASSDSAEWDEQFF.

The V call is TRBV10-1, the J call TRBJ2-1; D is uncertain. Trimming removed 5 bases at V and 9 bases at J, with 11 bases between. CDR1 and CDR2 (germline): WNHNN, SYGVQD (reference sequence). CDR3 length equals 12 residues. In DNA, the CDR3 is TGCGCCAGCAGTTTTAGTGTAAGTGAGCAGTTCTTC. Translating gives CASSFSVSEQFF.

Worth noting for this clone: One end of the junction fails to match germline, which may point to a read error. The chain links TRBV7-7 to TRBJ2-7, with D possibly TRBD1 on 6 matching bases. The germline CDR1 and CDR2 sequences are SSHAT and FNYEAQ (reference sequence). The CDR3 length is 14 residues. The CDR3 protein is CASSPGQNSYEQYF. CDR3 in DNA: TGTGCTAGCAGCCCAGGACAGAACTCCTACGAGCAGTACTTC.

The genes are TRBV19 and TRBJ2-1; 12 bases are shared with TRBD2. The V and J ends lost 7 bases and 2 bases, in that order; junction bases with no gene match: 12. Germline V gene lookup returns CDR1 LNHDA and CDR2 SQIVND (reference sequence). CDR3 length equals 18 residues. Written as DNA, the CDR3 is TGTGCCAGTACTCCGGGGCTAGCGGGAGGGCCCCCCTACAATGAGCAGTTCTTC. The encoded protein is CASTPGLAGGPPYNEQFF.

J is TRBJ2-3 and V is TRBV6-5; D unresolved. This CDR3 spans 15 amino acids. The V gene lost 6 bases and the J gene lost 0 bases, with 13 bases spanning the gap. Germline V gene sequence: CDR1 MNHEY, CDR2 SVGAGI. CDR3 bases: TGTGCCAGCAGCCGGTTTTTCTCCAGCACAGATACGCAGTATTTT. Translated: CASSRFFSSTDTQYF.

This rearrangement joins TRBV10-2 to TRBJ2-7; 7 bases align to TRBD1. With V trimmed by 3 bases and J by 1 base, 3 bases remained unmatched. The CDR3 is made up of 14 amino acids. Germline V gene data show CDR1 as WSHSY and CDR2 as SAAADI. The CDR3 region has the DNA TGCGCCAGCAGTGACCTGACAGGGTCCTACGAGCAGTACTTC. This codes for CASSDLTGSYEQYF.

The V call is TRBV10-2, the J call TRBJ1-1; D is unclear. Looked up from germline, CDR1 is WSHSY and CDR2 is SAAADI. CDR3 length: 16 residues. V dropped 1 base and J dropped 4 bases, with 16 bases sitting between them. CDR3 in DNA: TGCGCCAGCAGTGAGTTATTTCCGGGTCTGGGCACTGAAGCTTTCTTT. This gives the protein CASSELFPGLGTEAFF.

This clone appeared a few times. This rearrangement joins TRBV7-2 to TRBJ2-1; TRBD2 matches 8 bases. V dropped 1 base and J dropped 3; count of bases not matched to a gene: 11. CDR3 length: 18 residues. Germline values: CDR1 SGHTA, CDR2 FQGNSA. The CDR3 coding sequence is TGTGCCAGCAGCTTAGGCGGTGGCGGGGGGACTCTCTACAATGAGCAGTTCTTC. As protein: CASSLGGGGGTLYNEQFF.

The table lists this clone with a count of one. V gene TRBV27 combines with J gene TRBJ2-1, with TRBD1 matching 9 bases. Per the germline V gene, CDR1 is MNHEY and CDR2 is SMNVEV (reference sequence). Trimming removed 4 bases from V and 9 bases from J; junction bases left unmatched: 10. CDR3 size: 15 residues. The DNA of the CDR3 is TGTGCCAGCAGTTCGGGGACAGGGACACTTGGTGAGCAGTTCTTC. The encoded protein is CASSSGTGTLGEQFF.

This rearrangement joins TRBV2 to TRBJ2-2; 9 nucleotides agree with TRBD1. CDR3 size: 15 residues. V shed 6 bases, J shed 8 bases, and the junction held 10 bases outside the gene matches. Germline V gene lookup returns CDR1 SNHLY and CDR2 FYNNEI. CDR3 coding DNA: TGTGCCAGCAGCAGGGACAGGGATAAAAAAGGGGAGCTGTTTTTT. Residues: CASSRDRDKKGELFF.

The J gene is TRBJ1-2, the V gene TRBV6-5; 8 nucleotides align to TRBD1. Germline CDR1 is MNHEY and CDR2 is SVGAGI. V was pared by 2 bases and J by 9 bases, with 11 bases of the junction left unmatched. The CDR3 has 15 residues. The CDR3, as DNA: TGTGCCAGCAGTTACCGATCGACAGGGGCTACCCGCTACACCTTC. It specifies CASSYRSTGATRYTF.

The V gene is TRBV5-6, the J gene TRBJ2-7; D gene unclear. The length of the CDR3 is 15 residues. The V gene's germline CDR1 is SGHDT and CDR2 YYEEEE. The germline V and J ends were trimmed by 2 bases and 4 bases, with 16 bases remaining between them. The CDR3 nucleotides read TGTGCCAGCAGCTTTTGGGCAGGCCCCCTTTACGAGCAGTACTTC. It specifies CASSFWAGPLYEQYF.

Details on this clone: Other DNA sequences within the sample encode an identical CDR3. This chain connects TRBV5-1 to TRBJ2-7; possibly TRBD1 for D (6 bases). Germline V gene sequence: CDR1 SGHRS, CDR2 YFSETQ. The CDR3 covers 13 residues. The germline V and J ends were trimmed by 0 bases and 7 bases, with 11 bases remaining between them. The CDR3 coding sequence is TGCGCCAGCAGCTTGGAGGCAGGGGCTGAGCAGTACTTC. This sequence encodes CASSLEAGAEQYF.

The gene calls are TRBV7-7 and TRBJ2-1, with TRBD2 identical over 8 bases. Germline V gene lookup returns CDR1 SSHAT and CDR2 FNYEAQ (reference sequence). The trim removed 2 bases at V and 5 bases at J, leaving 8 bases unmatched. The CDR3 has 16 amino acids. The CDR3 loop is CASSLKAGGGNNEQFF. In DNA, the CDR3 is TGTGCCAGCAGCTTAAAGGCGGGGGGCGGGAACAATGAGCAGTTCTTC.

A remark on this clone: One junction end disagrees with the germline gene, perhaps due to a read error. The chain carries TRBV6-6 and TRBJ2-7; D is ambiguous. Germline values: CDR1 MNHNY, CDR2 SVGAGI (reference sequence). The CDR3 has 9 residues. This CDR3 reads CASSPLKSF. The CDR3 DNA sequence: TGTGCCAGCAGCCCCCTAAAGAGCTTC.

This chain uses TRBV7-9 with TRBJ1-2; no firm D call. Trimming left V 1 base short and J 4 bases short, with 10 bases between. The germline CDR1 and CDR2 sequences are SEHNR and FQNEAQ (reference sequence). CDR3 length equals 14 residues. In DNA, the CDR3 is TGTGCCAGCAGCTTAGTGGGCACGGCCTATGGCTACACCTTC. It specifies CASSLVGTAYGYTF.

This clone was detected a few times. V and J are TRBV14 and TRBJ1-1; D is undetermined. CDR1 and CDR2 from the germline V gene are SGHDN and FVKESK. Between the trimmed V and J ends, which lost 4 bases and 5 bases, there was a span of 11 bases. The CDR3 is 13 amino acids. The CDR3 DNA sequence: TGTGCCAGCAGCCTTGCCCGGGAAACTGAAGCTTTCTTT. It translates to CASSLARETEAFF. The full variable domain, its missing parts supplied by reference TRBV14 and TRBJ1-1, is EAGVTQFPSHSVIEKGQTVTLRCDPISGHDNLYWYRRVMGKEIKFLLHFVKESKQDESGMPNNRFLAERTGGTYSTLKVQPAELEDSGVYFCASSLARETEAFFGQGTRLTVV.

The V call is TRBV6-5, the J call TRBJ2-3, with D tentatively TRBD1 (5 bases). Germline V gene sequence: CDR1 MNHEY, CDR2 SVGAGI. CDR3 length equals 15 residues. Trimming cost V 5 bases and J 6 bases, with 18 bases left between them. The CDR3 spells CASSALFSGRDTQYF. CDR3 bases: TGTGCCAGCAGTGCCCTTTTTTCAGGGCGGGATACGCAGTATTTT.

The V gene is TRBV2, the J gene TRBJ1-6, with TRBD1 matching over 8 bases. The CDR3 has 15 amino acids. The V and J ends lost 6 bases and 10 bases, in that order; junction bases with no gene match: 11. Germline V lookup: CDR1 SNHLY, CDR2 FYNNEI. DNA for the CDR3: TGTGCCAGCAGGATTAATCAGGGGGCACAATCACCCCTCCACTTT. It specifies CASRINQGAQSPLHF.

V is TRBV5-5 and J is TRBJ1-4, with 7 bases aligning to TRBD1. V gave up 4 bases and J gave up 4 bases; unmatched junction bases: 4. This CDR3 comprises 14 residues. Looked up from germline, CDR1 is SGHKS and CDR2 is YYEKEE (reference sequence). Written as DNA, the CDR3 is TGTGCCAGCAGCCAGGGACAGCTTAATGAAAAACTGTTTTTT. It translates to CASSQGQLNEKLFF.

V gene TRBV6-1 combines with J gene TRBJ2-3, with 8 bases matching TRBD2. Germline V gives CDR1 MNHNS, CDR2 SASEGT. V trimming: 8 bases; J trimming: 6 bases; junction bases outside the gene matches: 13. The CDR3 runs 15 residues. This CDR3 reads CASLASGFGADTQYF. The CDR3 DNA reads TGTGCCAGCCTGGCTAGCGGGTTTGGTGCGGATACGCAGTATTTT.

This chain uses TRBV11-2 with TRBJ1-6; the match to TRBD1 covers 7 bases. The V gene end was trimmed by 5 bases and the J gene end by 10 bases; junction bases not matched to a gene: 11. The germline V gene encodes CDR1 SGHAT and CDR2 FQNNGV. CDR3 size: 15 residues. This chain's CDR3 is CASSVHTGVGSPLHF. CDR3 in DNA: TGTGCCAGCAGCGTGCACACAGGGGTCGGATCACCCCTCCACTTT.

This chain connects TRBV19 to TRBJ2-7; 10 bases fit TRBD2. Trimming cost V 6 bases and J 1 base; bases outside gene matches: 3. Germline lookup yields CDR1 LNHDA and CDR2 SQIVND (reference sequence). The CDR3 is 14 residues long. In DNA, the CDR3 is TGTGCCAGTAGCGTAGCGGGGGGATCCTACGAGCAGTACTTC. Protein: CASSVAGGSYEQYF. Based on the CDR3 plus reference TRBV19 and TRBJ2-7, the full variable domain is DGGITQSPKYLFRKEGQNVTLSCEQNLNHDAMYWYRQDPGQGLRLIYYSQIVNDFQKGDIAEGYSVSREKKESFPLTVTSAQKNPTAFYLCASSVAGGSYEQYFGPGTRLTVT.

This clone came up a few times. J is TRBJ2-3 and V is TRBV7-2, with 8 bases that match TRBD2. The CDR3 contains 15 residues. CDR1 and CDR2 (germline): SGHTA, FQGNSA. As DNA, the CDR3 is TGTGCTCGGGGGGGGCAGACGGGAAGCACAGATACGCAGTATTTT. Translating it yields CARGGQTGSTDTQYF.